This entry lists 21 T cell receptor beta chains sequenced from one sample in a study of cytotoxic CD8 clonotypes in ibrutinib-treated CLL. TCRdb's copy holds only in-frame clones and misses some; the assay was immunoSEQ multiplex PCR. The table lists roughly 220,000 clones, about 75% of them singletons. Sequencing used PBMCs, obtained after 12 months of ibrutinib treatment. These receptors were taken from a human donor with chronic lymphocytic leukemia.

The chain combines TRBV7-6 with TRBJ1-4; D unresolved. CDR1 and CDR2 (germline): SGHVS, FNYEAQ. CDR3 size: 15 residues. V lost 2 bases, J lost 4 bases, and 11 bases lay in between. CDR3 residues: CASSLNVGSNEKLFF. The CDR3 coding sequence is TGTGCCAGCAGCTTAAATGTCGGCAGTAATGAAAAACTGTTTTTT.

The chain employs TRBV5-5 and TRBJ1-6; maybe TRBD1 (6 bases). The CDR3 is made up of 14 amino acids. Trimming pared 3 bases from V and 9 bases from J, leaving 13 bases between. Germline V CDR1 and CDR2: SGHKS, YYEKEE (reference sequence). CDR3 DNA sequence: TGTGCCAGCAGCTGGGACCTGGGGGCTTCACCCCTCCACTTT. Translated, it gives CASSWDLGASPLHF.

This clone was seen a single time. V gene TRBV29-1 combines with J gene TRBJ1-5, with D perhaps matching TRBD1 (5 bases). Per germline, CDR1 SQVTM and CDR2 ANQGSEA. V lost 3 bases to trimming and J lost 9 bases, with 15 bases between them. CDR3 length: 13 residues. Here the CDR3 DNA reads TGCAGCGTTGAGTTGGAGGGGATTGGGCCCCAGCATTTT. Residues: CSVELEGIGPQHF.

V gene TRBV6-4 combines with J gene TRBJ1-6; D unclear. The germline CDR1 and CDR2 sequences are MRHNA and SNTAGT. The V and J ends lost 0 bases and 4 bases respectively, with 7 bases between them. The length of the CDR3 is 15 residues. The CDR3 DNA sequence: TGTGCCAGCAGTGACTCAAACAGTTATAATTCACCCCTCCACTTT. It yields the protein CASSDSNSYNSPLHF.

The chain is built from TRBV9 and TRBJ1-1, with a possible D match to TRBD1 (5 bases). This CDR3 contains 15 residues. V lost 0 bases, J lost 11 bases, and 20 bases lay in between. Germline V CDR1 and CDR2: SGDLS, YYNGEE. CDR3 in amino acids: CASSVGSVGESDAFF. CDR3 nucleotides: TGTGCCAGCAGCGTAGGTTCGGTAGGGGAATCGGATGCTTTCTTT. Drawing the rest from reference TRBV9 and TRBJ1-1, the complete variable domain is DSGVTQTPKHLITATGQRVTLRCSPRSGDLSVYWYQQSLDQGLQFLIQYYNGEERAKGNILERFSAQQFPDLHSELNLSSLELGDSALYFCASSVGSVGESDAFFGQGTRLTVV.

The V gene is TRBV5-1, the J gene TRBJ2-1; tentatively, D is TRBD1 or TRBD2 (5 bases each). The germline CDR1 and CDR2 sequences are SGHRS and YFSETQ. V lost 1 base and J 2 bases, leaving 13 bases between the germline ends. CDR3 length equals 16 residues. The CDR3 is CASSLSGWGAYNEQFF. The CDR3 bases are TGCGCCAGCAGCTTGAGCGGATGGGGCGCCTACAATGAGCAGTTCTTC.

The chain joins TRBV13 to TRBJ2-7; 7 nucleotides align to TRBD1. V dropped 0 bases and J dropped 0; count of bases not matched to a gene: 2. This CDR3 contains 15 residues. The germline gives CDR1 PRHDT, CDR2 FYEKMQ (reference sequence). CDR3 amino acids: CASSLGGGSSYEQYF. The CDR3, as DNA: TGTGCCAGCAGCTTAGGAGGGGGCAGCTCCTACGAGCAGTACTTC. Based on the CDR3 plus reference TRBV13 and TRBJ2-7, the full variable domain is AAGVIQSPRHLIKEKRETATLKCYPIPRHDTVYWYQQGPGQDPQFLISFYEKMQSDKGSIPDRFSAQQFSDYHSELNMSSLELGDSALYFCASSLGGGSSYEQYFGPGTRLTVT.

This chain joins TRBV19 and TRBJ2-7; no reliable D call. The V gene's germline CDR1 is LNHDA and CDR2 SQIVND (reference sequence). The CDR3 runs to 14 residues. V was shortened by 3 bases and J by 2 bases, with 11 bases between the two germline ends. The CDR3 here is CASSIKAAPYEQYF. The CDR3 region has the DNA TGTGCCAGTAGTATTAAGGCAGCGCCCTACGAGCAGTACTTC. The full variable domain, rest sourced from reference TRBV19 and TRBJ2-7, is DGGITQSPKYLFRKEGQNVTLSCEQNLNHDAMYWYRQDPGQGLRLIYYSQIVNDFQKGDIAEGYSVSREKKESFPLTVTSAQKNPTAFYLCASSIKAAPYEQYFGPGTRLTVT.

The V and J genes are TRBV29-1 and TRBJ1-1, with D unclear. CDR1 is SQVTM, CDR2 ANQGSEA, per germline. CDR3 length equals 12 residues. V was cut by 5 bases and J by 4 bases, with 11 bases left in between. The DNA for the CDR3 is TGCAGCGTTCTGGCAGCTAGCACTGAAGCTTTCTTT. Encoded protein: CSVLAASTEAFF. The full variable domain, its missing parts supplied by reference TRBV29-1 and TRBJ1-1, is SAVISQKPSRDICQRGTSLTIQCQVDSQVTMMFWYRQQPGQSLTLIATANQGSEATYESGFVIDKFPISRPNLTFSTLTVSNMSPEDSSIYLCSVLAASTEAFFGQGTRLTVV.

For the CDR3, the DNA is TGTGCCAGCAGCGTTGGCTCCTACAATGAGCAGTTCTTC. Protein product: CASSVGSYNEQFF. J is TRBJ2-1 and V is TRBV9; D unclear. Looked up from germline, CDR1 is SGDLS and CDR2 is YYNGEE. There are 13 residues in the CDR3. The germline V and J ends were trimmed by 2 bases and 0 bases, with 3 bases remaining between them.

The chain combines TRBV30 with TRBJ2-1; TRBD2 might be the D (6 bases). Per the germline V gene, CDR1 is GTSNPN and CDR2 is SVGIG (reference sequence). V was shortened by 2 bases and J by 7 bases, with 12 bases between the two germline ends. CDR3 length: 13 residues. Here the CDR3 reads CAWSLSGWNEQFF. For the CDR3, the DNA is TGTGCCTGGAGTTTGAGCGGGTGGAATGAGCAGTTCTTC.

The genes are TRBV6-5 and TRBJ2-7; no definite D call. The CDR3 consists of 15 residues. Trimming removed 0 bases from V and 0 bases from J, with 9 bases in between. Looked up from germline, CDR1 is MNHEY and CDR2 is SVGAGI. CDR3 in DNA: TGTGCCAGCAGTTACTCGGCGGTAAGCTCCTACGAGCAGTACTTC. It specifies CASSYSAVSSYEQYF.

The V gene is TRBV5-1, the J gene TRBJ1-1; D unresolved. The V gene lost 3 bases and the J gene lost 9 bases, with 12 bases spanning the gap. The CDR3 totals 12 residues. Looked up from germline, CDR1 is SGHRS and CDR2 is YFSETQ. CDR3 sequence: CASSYNRGKAFF. The CDR3 nucleotides are TGCGCCAGCAGCTATAACCGGGGAAAAGCTTTCTTT.

This clone has only one observation. The J gene is TRBJ2-7, the V gene TRBV9, with 7 bases lining up with TRBD2. Germline CDR1 and CDR2: SGDLS and YYNGEE. The CDR3 is 15 amino acids. V lost 0 bases, J lost 5 bases, and 8 bases stayed unmatched. CDR3 region: CASSVVGGSGNEQYF. CDR3 nucleotide sequence: TGTGCCAGCAGCGTAGTTGGCGGGAGCGGCAACGAGCAGTACTTC.

The chain combines TRBV30 with TRBJ2-3; 16 positions agree with TRBD2. The CDR3 runs to 17 residues. Germline V gene data show CDR1 as GTSNPN and CDR2 as SVGIG (reference sequence). Trimming removed 0 bases from V and 7 bases from J; junction bases left unmatched: 7. CDR3 bases: TGTGCCTGGAGTGTACTGGGACTAGCGGGAGGGCCAAATACGCAGTATTTT. As protein: CAWSVLGLAGGPNTQYF.

This chain connects TRBV5-4 to TRBJ1-2; perhaps TRBD1 as D (5 bases). The length of the CDR3 is 16 residues. With 4 bases removed from V and 4 bases from J, the gap between germline ends came to 20 bases. From germline, CDR1 is SGHNT and CDR2 YYREEE (reference sequence). For the CDR3, the DNA is TGTGCCAGCAGCCAAGGAGGGGCAGAGGGGACCTATGGCTACACCTTC. Its translation: CASSQGGAEGTYGYTF.

In this sample, this clone turned up a few times. The rearrangement joins TRBV30 to TRBJ1-2; the match to TRBD1 covers 7 bases. With V trimmed by 1 base and J by 4 bases, 6 bases remained unmatched. Germline CDR1 reads GTSNPN; CDR2 reads SVGIG (reference sequence). The CDR3 consists of 14 residues. CDR3 sequence reads: CAWSARGRPYGYTF. In DNA form, the CDR3 reads TGTGCCTGGAGTGCTAGGGGGCGCCCCTATGGCTACACCTTC.

The chain couples TRBV20-1 to TRBJ2-7; either TRBD1 or TRBD2 may supply D (5 bases each). CDR3 size: 11 residues. CDR1 is DFQATT and CDR2 is SNEGSKA in the germline V gene (reference sequence). Between the trimmed V and J ends, which lost 4 bases and 5 bases, there was a span of 9 bases. CDR3 residues: CSAKGRNEQYF. The CDR3 DNA reads TGCAGTGCTAAGGGACGGAACGAGCAGTACTTC.

The chain employs TRBV4-3 and TRBJ2-3; TRBD2 might be the D (6 bases). This CDR3 region has 15 residues. The ends were cut back, 5 bases at V and 2 bases at J, with 14 bases in the middle. CDR1 is LGHNA and CDR2 is YSLEER in the germline V gene. This chain's CDR3 is CASSTSGGNTDTQYF. In nucleotides, the CDR3 is TGCGCCAGCAGCACCAGCGGAGGGAACACAGATACGCAGTATTTT.

This chain joins TRBV2 and TRBJ1-4; 7 bases map to TRBD1. With V trimmed by 5 bases and J by 5 bases, 5 bases remained unmatched. Germline V gives CDR1 SNHLY, CDR2 FYNNEI. This CDR3 spans 14 amino acids. The CDR3: CASSNRGMNEKLFF. The CDR3, as DNA: TGTGCCAGCAGTAACAGGGGTATGAATGAAAAACTGTTTTTT.

The rearrangement uses TRBV9 and TRBJ1-3; 7 positions agree with TRBD1. The CDR3 totals 14 residues. Trimming took 3 bases from V and 8 from J; bases not matched to a gene: 8. Germline lookup yields CDR1 SGDLS and CDR2 YYNGEE. The CDR3, as DNA: TGTGCCAGCAGCGCAAACAGGGGATCGGACACCATATATTTT. Amino acids: CASSANRGSDTIYF. Based on the CDR3 plus reference TRBV9 and TRBJ1-3, the full variable domain is DSGVTQTPKHLITATGQRVTLRCSPRSGDLSVYWYQQSLDQGLQFLIQYYNGEERAKGNILERFSAQQFPDLHSELNLSSLELGDSALYFCASSANRGSDTIYFGEGSWLTVV.